The 24 T cell receptor beta chains reported below all come from one sample, sequenced in a study of blood T cell repertoires in COVID-19. Libraries were prepared by immunoSEQ multiplex PCR; TCRdb keeps only in-frame clonotypes and omits some of them. The data show hundreds of thousands of clones, with around 85% seen just once and 9.1% held by the top ten. The material sequenced was PBMCs or T cells enriched from blood (not recorded which). The source of these receptors is a woman in her forties or fifties with acute COVID-19.

This chain connects TRBV7-9 to TRBJ1-1; D may be TRBD1 (6 bases). The V gene's germline CDR1 is SEHNR and CDR2 FQNEAQ (reference sequence). CDR3 length: 13 residues. V lost 7 bases to trimming and J lost 1 base, with 10 bases between them. The CDR3: CASIVRGNTEAFF. Here the CDR3 DNA reads TGTGCCAGCATCGTCAGGGGGAACACTGAAGCTTTCTTT.

The CDR3 DNA reads as TGTGCCAGCAGCTTAGCCGAGGAGGGCACAGATACGCAGTATTTT. Translation gives CASSLAEEGTDTQYF. The chain combines TRBV7-9 with TRBJ2-3; weak D call: TRBD2 (5 bases). There are 15 residues in the CDR3. Germline CDR1 reads SEHNR; CDR2 reads FQNEAQ (reference sequence). Trimming stripped 0 bases from V and 1 base from J, with 8 bases between.

Here the CDR3 DNA reads TGTGCCAGCAGCTTACAGACTAGCGGCACAGATACGCAGTATTTT. This codes for CASSLQTSGTDTQYF. The rearrangement links TRBV11-2 to TRBJ2-3, with 8 nucleotides matching TRBD2. The V gene's germline CDR1 is SGHAT and CDR2 FQNNGV. CDR3 size: 15 residues. The V segment lost 2 bases and the J segment 1 base; nucleotides outside the gene matches: 2.

This clone was detected many times. The chain has TRBV2 and TRBJ2-3; 7 bases align to TRBD2. The trim removed 6 bases at V and 2 bases at J, leaving 2 bases unmatched. CDR1 is SNHLY and CDR2 is FYNNEI in the germline V gene. The CDR3 covers 13 residues. CDR3 coding DNA: TGTGCCAGCAGGGGACTATTCACAGATACGCAGTATTTT. This encodes CASRGLFTDTQYF.

The gene calls are TRBV5-1 and TRBJ1-1, with a possible D match to TRBD1 (5 bases). Germline V lookup: CDR1 SGHRS, CDR2 YFSETQ. CDR3 length: 15 residues. Trimming shortened V by 4 bases and J by 0 bases, and 13 bases separated the two germline ends. The CDR3 bases are TGCGCCAGCAGCCCAGGGTGGGGAATGAACACTGAAGCTTTCTTT. Protein product: CASSPGWGMNTEAFF.

This clone was seen only once. The genes are TRBV14 and TRBJ2-1, with D uncertain. CDR1 and CDR2 (germline): SGHDN, FVKESK. The V and J ends lost 0 bases and 2 bases respectively, with 11 bases between them. There are 16 residues in the CDR3. CDR3 in amino acids: CASSQDKSGTYNEQFF. The CDR3 DNA sequence: TGTGCCAGCAGCCAAGACAAAAGTGGCACCTACAATGAGCAGTTCTTC.

The chain joins TRBV11-2 to TRBJ1-6; 9 bases match TRBD1. The CDR3 has 16 amino acids. J lost 7 bases, V lost 4 bases, and 8 bases had no gene match. The germline CDR1 and CDR2 sequences are SGHAT and FQNNGV. In nucleotides, the CDR3 is TGTGCCAGCAGCTCTAGGGTGGGGACAGGGAATTCACCCCTCCACTTT. This codes for CASSSRVGTGNSPLHF.

This clone was seen only once. The rearrangement uses TRBV6-6 and TRBJ2-2; 7 nucleotides match TRBD1. Trimming removed 7 bases from V and 0 bases from J; junction bases left unmatched: 5. Germline V lookup: CDR1 MNHNY, CDR2 SVGAGI (reference sequence). The CDR3 runs 15 residues. The CDR3 is CASTAGTANTGELFF. In DNA, the CDR3 is TGTGCCAGCACCGCCGGGACAGCGAACACCGGGGAGCTGTTTTTT.

This clone was detected a few times. This CDR3 reads CASSPERGGELFF. For the CDR3, the DNA is TGTGCCAGCAGCCCCGAACGGGGCGGGGAGCTGTTTTTT. The chain links TRBV3-1 (or the pseudogene TRBV3-2) to TRBJ2-2; maybe TRBD2 (5 bases). This CDR3 comprises 13 residues. Germline CDR1 and CDR2: LGHDT and YNNKEL (reference sequence). Trimming left V 4 bases short and J 7 bases short, with 10 bases between.

The rearrangement links TRBV11-3 to TRBJ2-7; D is perhaps TRBD1 (5 bases). The CDR3 consists of 15 residues. Germline values: CDR1 SGHNT, CDR2 YENEEA. Trimming cost V 1 base and J 0 bases, with 10 bases left between them. The CDR3 here is CASSLGQGSSYEQYF. DNA of the CDR3: TGTGCCAGCAGCTTAGGCCAGGGATCCTCCTACGAGCAGTACTTC.

The chain combines TRBV7-2 with TRBJ2-2, with D unclear. The germline V and J ends were trimmed by 2 bases and 5 bases, with 6 bases remaining between them. This CDR3 is 13 amino acids long. Looked up from germline, CDR1 is SGHTA and CDR2 is FQGNSA. CDR3 in amino acids: CASSLYQTGELFF. Written as DNA, the CDR3 is TGTGCCAGCAGCTTATATCAGACCGGGGAGCTGTTTTTT.

J is TRBJ1-2 and V is TRBV6-5; D possibly corresponds to TRBD1 (6 bases). V lost 7 bases to trimming and J lost 2 bases, with 8 bases between them. Germline V gives CDR1 MNHEY, CDR2 SVGAGI. This CDR3 is 12 amino acids long. The CDR3 sequence is CASTQGNYGYTF. The CDR3 DNA is TGTGCCAGCACCCAGGGGAACTATGGCTACACCTTC.

The chain couples TRBV29-1 to TRBJ1-2; D might be TRBD1 (6 bases). From germline, CDR1 is SQVTM and CDR2 ANQGSEA. CDR3 length equals 13 residues. The ends were cut back, 7 bases at V and 7 bases at J, with 19 bases in the middle. In DNA, the CDR3 is TGCAGCGCCGGGACAAGCTCCAACGTTGGCTACACCTTC. Its protein is CSAGTSSNVGYTF.

V gene TRBV5-8 combines with J gene TRBJ1-2, with D tentatively TRBD1 (6 bases). V shed 2 bases and J shed 5 bases, with 13 bases lying between them. Germline loops: CDR1 SGHTS, CDR2 YDEGEE. This CDR3 is built from 14 residues. The DNA for the CDR3 is TGTGCCAGCAGCTTTTCAGGGGATCGTTATGGCTACACCTTC. Translating it yields CASSFSGDRYGYTF.

This clone turned up a few times. The chain links TRBV7-3 to TRBJ2-2, with TRBD2 matching 7 bases. This CDR3 region has 14 residues. Germline CDR1 reads SGHTA; CDR2 reads FQGTGA. The junction had 4 bases not matched to a gene; V was cut back by 5 bases and J by 4 bases. The CDR3 DNA reads as TGTGCCAGCAGCCCGGGGGGAGGCACCGGGGAGCTGTTTTTT. Encoded protein: CASSPGGGTGELFF.

The chain carries TRBV6-5 and TRBJ2-1; 9 bases are a match to TRBD2. The junction had 4 bases not matched to a gene; V was cut back by 5 bases and J by 2 bases. This CDR3 contains 15 residues. Germline CDR1 reads MNHEY; CDR2 reads SVGAGI. CDR3 bases: TGTGCCAGCAGTAGGCTAGCGGGGCCCTACAATGAGCAGTTCTTC. Protein product: CASSRLAGPYNEQFF.

The chain employs TRBV7-9 and TRBJ2-2; 8 positions agree with TRBD1. Germline CDR1 SEHNR, CDR2 FQNEAQ (reference sequence). J lost 1 base, V lost 5 bases, and 6 bases had no gene match. This CDR3 has 16 residues. The CDR3 spells CASSPPGGQNTGELFF. CDR3 nucleotides: TGTGCCAGCAGCCCCCCAGGGGGCCAGAACACCGGGGAGCTGTTTTTT.

The V gene is TRBV10-1, the J gene TRBJ2-2; no clear D gene. Germline V CDR1 and CDR2: WNHNN, SYGVQD (reference sequence). The CDR3 extends over 13 amino acids. The V end was cut by 2 bases, the J end by 6 bases, with 7 bases between. This CDR3 reads CASSENTAGELFF. CDR3 sequence (DNA): TGCGCCAGCAGTGAGAATACGGCCGGGGAGCTGTTTTTT.

CDR3 nucleotide sequence: TGTGCCAGCAGCTTAGCAGCGGGGTTATCCTACGAGCAGTACTTC. Translation: CASSLAAGLSYEQYF. This chain links TRBV7-2 with TRBJ2-7; 7 bases map to TRBD2. Trimming cost V 0 bases and J 1 base; bases outside gene matches: 3. This CDR3 is built from 15 residues. Per germline, CDR1 SGHTA and CDR2 FQGNSA.

This chain connects TRBV11-2 to TRBJ2-1; TRBD2 matches 9 bases. CDR1 is SGHAT and CDR2 is FQNNGV in the germline V gene. The CDR3 covers 16 residues. J gave up 6 bases and V 0 bases, and 6 bases lay outside the gene matches. This CDR3 is CASSLDRGGVSNEQFF. CDR3 coding DNA: TGTGCCAGCAGCTTAGATCGCGGGGGGGTTTCCAATGAGCAGTTCTTC.

In DNA form, the CDR3 reads TGCGCCAGCAGCTTCCTCACAGGGGGCGGCGAGCAGTACTTC. This gives the protein CASSFLTGGGEQYF. This chain connects TRBV4-3 to TRBJ2-7; the match to TRBD1 covers 9 bases. V trimming: 5 bases; J trimming: 6 bases; junction bases outside the gene matches: 8. This CDR3 is 14 amino acids long. Germline loops: CDR1 LGHNA, CDR2 YSLEER.

V usage is TRBV10-1 and J usage is TRBJ2-7, with D uncertain. CDR3 length: 13 residues. Trimming left V 0 bases short and J 4 bases short, with 7 bases between. Germline loops: CDR1 WNHNN, CDR2 SYGVQD (reference sequence). The CDR3 is CASSESGGYEQYF. As DNA, the CDR3 is TGCGCCAGCAGTGAGTCCGGTGGTTACGAGCAGTACTTC.

The chain couples TRBV3-1 (or the pseudogene TRBV3-2) to TRBJ1-2, with TRBD1 as a possible D gene (5 bases). CDR1 LGHDT and CDR2 YNNKEL come from the germline V gene (reference sequence). Trimming took 0 bases from V and 7 from J, leaving 15 bases between them. The CDR3 has 15 amino acids. CDR3 nucleotide sequence: TGTGCCAGCAGCCAAGATTTGCGGGAGGGGATTGGCTACACCTTC. This encodes CASSQDLREGIGYTF.

This clone occurred once. The CDR3 spells CASSTRQGGGEAFF. DNA of the CDR3: TGTGCCAGTAGCACGAGACAGGGGGGTGGTGAAGCTTTCTTT. The gene calls are TRBV19 and TRBJ1-1; 9 bases map to TRBD1. Germline CDR1 LNHDA, CDR2 SQIVND (reference sequence). The CDR3 has 14 residues. The junction had 9 bases not matched to a gene; V was cut back by 6 bases and J by 7 bases.